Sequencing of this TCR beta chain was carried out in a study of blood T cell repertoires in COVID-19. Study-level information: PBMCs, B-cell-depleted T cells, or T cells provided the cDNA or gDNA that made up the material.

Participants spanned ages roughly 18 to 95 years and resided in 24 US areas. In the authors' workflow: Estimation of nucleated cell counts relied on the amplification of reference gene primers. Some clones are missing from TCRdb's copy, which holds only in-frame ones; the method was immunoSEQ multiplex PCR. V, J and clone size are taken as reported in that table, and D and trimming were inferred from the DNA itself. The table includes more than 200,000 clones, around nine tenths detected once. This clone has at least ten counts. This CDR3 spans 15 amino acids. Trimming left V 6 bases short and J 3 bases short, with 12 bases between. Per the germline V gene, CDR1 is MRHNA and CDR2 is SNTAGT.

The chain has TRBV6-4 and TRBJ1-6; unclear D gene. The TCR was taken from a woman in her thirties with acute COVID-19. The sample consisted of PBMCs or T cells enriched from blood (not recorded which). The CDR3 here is CASSPTADYNSPLHF. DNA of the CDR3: TGTGCCAGCAGCCCGACGGCGGACTATAATTCACCCCTCCACTTT.